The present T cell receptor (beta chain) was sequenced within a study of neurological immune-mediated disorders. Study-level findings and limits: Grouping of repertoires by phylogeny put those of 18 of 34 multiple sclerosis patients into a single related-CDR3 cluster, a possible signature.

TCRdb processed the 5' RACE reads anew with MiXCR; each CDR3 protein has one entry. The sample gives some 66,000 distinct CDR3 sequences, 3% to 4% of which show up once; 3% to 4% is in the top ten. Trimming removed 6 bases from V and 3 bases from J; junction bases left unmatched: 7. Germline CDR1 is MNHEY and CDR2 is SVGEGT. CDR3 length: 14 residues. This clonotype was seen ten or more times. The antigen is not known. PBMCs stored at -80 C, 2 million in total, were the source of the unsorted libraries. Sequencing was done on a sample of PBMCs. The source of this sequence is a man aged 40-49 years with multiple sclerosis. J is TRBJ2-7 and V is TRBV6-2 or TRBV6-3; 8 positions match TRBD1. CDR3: CASRGDRIDYEQYF. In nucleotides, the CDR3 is TGTGCCAGCAGGGGGGACAGGATCGACTACGAGCAGTACTTC.